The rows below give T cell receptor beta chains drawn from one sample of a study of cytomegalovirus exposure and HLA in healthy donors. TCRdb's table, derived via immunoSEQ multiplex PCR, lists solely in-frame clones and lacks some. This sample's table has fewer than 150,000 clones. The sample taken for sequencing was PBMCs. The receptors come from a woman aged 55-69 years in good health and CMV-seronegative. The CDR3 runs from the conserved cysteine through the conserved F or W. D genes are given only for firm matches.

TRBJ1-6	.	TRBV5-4	TGTGCCAGCAGCTTGGACAGTAATAATTCACCCCTCCACTTT	CASSLDSNNSPLHF
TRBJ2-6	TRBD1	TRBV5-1	TGCGCCAGCAGCATAACAGGGGGCAGTCACTCTGGGGCCAACGTCCTGACTTTC	CASSITGGSHSGANVLTF
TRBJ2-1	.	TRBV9	TGTGCCAGCAGTGCGGTGTCGGCGACCTCCTACAATGAGCAGTTCTTC	CASSAVSATSYNEQFF
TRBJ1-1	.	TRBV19	TGTGCCAGTAGCCCAACCGGGAGAGGAAAAGGCACTGAAGCTTTCTTT	CASSPTGRGKGTEAFF
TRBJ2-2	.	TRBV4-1	TGCGCCAGCAGCCAAGATTTGGTAGTCACCGGGGAGCTGTTTTTT	CASSQDLVVTGELFF
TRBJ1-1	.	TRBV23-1	TGCGCCAGCAGTCAATCGTCGCAGGAGACTACGAACACTGAAGCTTTCTTT	CASSQSSQETTNTEAFF
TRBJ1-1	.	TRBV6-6	TGTGCCAGCAGTTCCCTAAATGGGCGTGTCACTGAAGCTTTCTTT	CASSSLNGRVTEAFF
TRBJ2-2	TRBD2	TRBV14	TGTGCCAGCAGCCCTAGCGGGAGGGTGACCGGGGAGCTGTTTTTT	CASSPSGRVTGELFF
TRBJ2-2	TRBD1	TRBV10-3	TGTGCCATCAGACCCCCCACAGGGGGCGGGACCGGGGAGCTGTTTTTT	CAIRPPTGGGTGELFF
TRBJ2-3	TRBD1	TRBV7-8	TGTGCCAGCAGCTTAGCAGGCTATGGGACAGGGGTGGGAGATACGCAGTATTTT	CASSLAGYGTGVGDTQYF
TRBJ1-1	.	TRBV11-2	TGTGCCAGCAGCTCCAGCTTACAATCGGGGTTTACTGAAGCTTTCTTT	CASSSSLQSGFTEAFF
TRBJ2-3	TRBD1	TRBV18	TGTGCCAGCTCACCACCGAACAGGGGAACAGATACGCAGTATTTT	CASSPPNRGTDTQYF